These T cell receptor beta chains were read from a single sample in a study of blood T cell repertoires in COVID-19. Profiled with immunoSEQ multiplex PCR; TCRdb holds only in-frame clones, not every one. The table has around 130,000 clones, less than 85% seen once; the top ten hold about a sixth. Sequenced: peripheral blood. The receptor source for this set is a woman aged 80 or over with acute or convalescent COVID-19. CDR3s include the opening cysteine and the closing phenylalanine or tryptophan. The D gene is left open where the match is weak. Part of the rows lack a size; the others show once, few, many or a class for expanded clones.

CDR3aa: CASSLLRRIQYF
CDR3nt: TGTGCCAGCAGTTTATTACGGAGAATTCAGTACTTC
abundance: .
j_gene: TRBJ2-4
d_gene: .
v_gene: TRBV12-3/TRBV12-4

CDR3aa: CAWTPGRGPNTEAFF
CDR3nt: TGTGCCTGGACTCCCGGGAGGGGACCGAACACTGAAGCTTTCTTT
abundance: .
j_gene: TRBJ1-1
d_gene: .
v_gene: TRBV30

CDR3aa: CASSLERDTEAFF
CDR3nt: TGTGCCAGCAGCTTGGAGAGGGACACTGAAGCTTTCTTT
abundance: .
j_gene: TRBJ1-1
d_gene: .
v_gene: TRBV5-4

CDR3aa: CASSLAGNTEAFF
CDR3nt: TGCGCCAGCAGCTTGGCCGGGAACACTGAAGCTTTCTTT
abundance: .
j_gene: TRBJ1-1
d_gene: .
v_gene: TRBV5-1

CDR3aa: CASSKEATGHKISYEQYF
CDR3nt: TGTGCCAGCAGCAAAGAAGCGACAGGGCACAAAATTTCCTACGAGCAGTACTTC
abundance: few
j_gene: TRBJ2-7
d_gene: .
v_gene: TRBV21-1

CDR3aa: CAWGIGTDAYGYTF
CDR3nt: TGTGCCTGGGGGATCGGGACAGACGCGTATGGCTACACCTTC
abundance: .
j_gene: TRBJ1-2
d_gene: TRBD1
v_gene: TRBV30

CDR3aa: CASSNRGDYGYTF
CDR3nt: TGTGCCAGCAGCAACAGGGGAGACTATGGCTACACCTTC
abundance: .
j_gene: TRBJ1-2
d_gene: TRBD1
v_gene: TRBV2

CDR3aa: CSVEDRTGVAFF
CDR3nt: TGCAGCGTTGAAGATCGTACCGGGGTAGCTTTCTTT
abundance: .
j_gene: TRBJ1-1
d_gene: .
v_gene: TRBV29-1

CDR3aa: CASSHLRGSAEAFF
CDR3nt: TGTGCCAGCAGCCACCTCAGGGGGAGTGCTGAAGCTTTCTTT
abundance: .
j_gene: TRBJ1-1
d_gene: TRBD1
v_gene: TRBV5-8

CDR3aa: CASSPFLQGNRGETQYF
CDR3nt: TGTGCCAGCAGCCCCTTTCTCCAGGGTAATAGGGGAGAGACCCAGTACTTC
abundance: .
j_gene: TRBJ2-5
d_gene: .
v_gene: TRBV5-8

CDR3aa: CASSPRTSGRYEQYF
CDR3nt: TGTGCCAGCAGCCCACGGACTAGCGGAAGGTACGAGCAGTACTTC
abundance: .
j_gene: TRBJ2-7
d_gene: TRBD2
v_gene: TRBV5-5

CDR3aa: CSFVAGGETQYF
CDR3nt: TGCAGCTTCGTAGCGGGGGGGGAGACCCAGTACTTC
abundance: .
j_gene: TRBJ2-5
d_gene: TRBD2
v_gene: TRBV29-1

CDR3aa: CASSFEGGPDTQYF
CDR3nt: TGTGCCAGCAGCTTCGAAGGGGGACCAGATACGCAGTATTTT
abundance: .
j_gene: TRBJ2-3
d_gene: .
v_gene: TRBV11-2

CDR3aa: CASSRTSPGQGASGANVLTF
CDR3nt: TGTGCCAGCAGCCGAACCTCCCCGGGACAGGGGGCGTCTGGGGCCAACGTCCTGACTTTC
abundance: .
j_gene: TRBJ2-6
d_gene: TRBD1
v_gene: TRBV13

CDR3aa: CASGDSRPNTIYF
CDR3nt: TGTGCCAGCGGGGACAGTCGCCCAAACACCATATATTTT
abundance: .
j_gene: TRBJ1-3
d_gene: TRBD1
v_gene: TRBV19

CDR3aa: CASSQGVGTEHNEQFF
CDR3nt: TGTGCCAGCAGCCAAGGGGTCGGGACAGAACACAATGAGCAGTTCTTC
abundance: .
j_gene: TRBJ2-1
d_gene: TRBD1
v_gene: TRBV3-1/TRBV3-2

CDR3aa: CASSFSAGAGNEQFF
CDR3nt: TGCGCCAGCAGCTTTTCAGCGGGGGCAGGGAATGAGCAGTTCTTC
abundance: .
j_gene: TRBJ2-1
d_gene: TRBD2
v_gene: TRBV5-1

CDR3aa: CASSPAGGGYNEQFF
CDR3nt: TGTGCCAGCTCACCCGCAGGAGGTGGGTACAATGAGCAGTTCTTC
abundance: few
j_gene: TRBJ2-1
d_gene: .
v_gene: TRBV18

CDR3aa: CASSRQSYNEQFF
CDR3nt: TGTGCCAGCAGTCGACAGTCCTACAATGAGCAGTTCTTC
abundance: once
j_gene: TRBJ2-1
d_gene: .
v_gene: TRBV14